The entry that follows covers one T cell receptor beta chain sequence. Antigen: not known. The sample comes from a study of T cell clonotyping in hematopoietic cell transplantation. Study-wide findings and caveats: After transplant, recipient diversity fell while pathologically expanded clonotypes grew through day 180.

Assay used: immunoSEQ multiplex PCR; TCRdb lists only in-frame clones, some missing. Among some 14,000 clones, 94% were seen once, and the ten largest hold approximately 4.2%. This CDR3 region has 15 residues. The sequencing used PBMCs, collected 30 days after allogeneic stem cell transplant. This rearrangement joins TRBV21-1 to TRBJ1-5; the table's D call TRBD1 went unverified against the DNA. TRBV21-1 is termed a pseudogene. The receptor was derived from a male patient aged 60-70 years who had an allogeneic stem cell transplant from an unrelated donor, so the T cells may come from the graft donor. Some clones in this sample may be carry-over from other donors' samples. The CDR3 spells CASLPGGRLGEPQHF. CDR3 DNA: TGTGCCAGCCTCCCAGGTGGCAGGTTGGGTGAGCCCCAGCATTTT.